These 29 T cell receptor beta chains originate from one sample sequenced in a study of molecular identifiers for immune sequencing clone quantification. One entry per CDR3 protein, called by TCRdb with MiXCR from the PCR reads. The table lists around 460,000 distinct CDR3 sequences, about 20% of them singletons, with approximately 0.84% in the top ten. Sequenced material: naive CD8+ T cells from blood, with Jurkat cell RNA spiked in. Subset here: FACS-sorted CD8+CD4-CCR7+CD45RA+ naive T cells. The origin of the receptors is a human donor in good health. Some libraries in this study had Jurkat cell RNA spiked in.

This clonotype has a count of ten or more. The chain uses TRBV4-3 and TRBJ1-4; D might be TRBD1 (5 bases). This CDR3 spans 16 amino acids. V lost 0 bases and J 2 bases, leaving 10 bases between the germline ends. From germline, CDR1 is LGHNA and CDR2 YSLEER. The CDR3 loop is CASSQDRVSTNEKLFF. The CDR3 coding sequence is TGCGCCAGCAGCCAAGACAGGGTATCGACTAATGAAAAACTGTTTTTT.

This clonotype has at least ten counts. The rearrangement uses TRBV4-3 and TRBJ1-2; no clear D. Germline CDR1 reads LGHNA; CDR2 reads YSLEER. This CDR3 is 13 amino acids long. V shed 0 bases and J shed 5 bases, with 7 bases lying between them. In DNA form, the CDR3 reads TGCGCCAGCAGCCAAGATAGAGTATATGGCTACACCTTC. Protein: CASSQDRVYGYTF.

This clonotype was seen repeatedly, ten times or more. The chain joins TRBV4-1 to TRBJ2-3; possibly TRBD1 or TRBD2 for D (5 bases each). The length of the CDR3 is 15 residues. Deletions cut 5 bases from V and 4 bases from J, with 16 bases between. The germline CDR1 and CDR2 sequences are MGHRA and YSYEKL. CDR3 nucleotides: TGCGCCAGCAGCTTTAGTGTCGGGGCCCCAGATACGCAGTATTTT. This encodes CASSFSVGAPDTQYF.

This sequence joins TRBV21-1 and TRBJ1-6; the DNA was not used to check the table's D call, TRBD1. TRBV21-1 corresponds to a pseudogene. The length of the CDR3 is 16 residues. The CDR3 DNA sequence: TGTGCCAGCAGCACCGACCGCCCGTTGGGGATTTCACCCCTCCACTTT. Protein product: CASSTDRPLGISPLHF.

Details on this clonotype: A read error may be the cause here, since a much bigger clone is one base away. The chain recombines TRBV4-3 with TRBJ2-7; D gene uncertain. Germline V gives CDR1 LGHNA, CDR2 YSLEER. CDR3 size: 15 residues. Trimming stripped 0 bases from V and 0 bases from J, with 9 bases between. The CDR3, as DNA: TGCGCCAGCAGCCAAGAAGTGGACGACTCCTACGAGCAGTACTTC. Its translation: CASSQEVDDSYEQYF.

This clonotype has more than one count but fewer than ten. The chain recombines TRBV7-2 with TRBJ2-7; TRBD1 aligns across 7 bases. The germline V gene encodes CDR1 SGHTA and CDR2 FQGNSA. The CDR3 consists of 16 residues. The V and J ends lost 1 base and 0 bases, in that order; junction bases with no gene match: 6. The DNA of the CDR3 is TGTGCCAGCAGCTTAGAGGGGGCAGGAGCCTCCTACGAGCAGTACTTC. Amino acids: CASSLEGAGASYEQYF.

In this sample, this clonotype turned up many times. CDR3 DNA: TGCAGCGTTGTTCATGGATATGGAGCGGGGACCCAGTACTTC. Its translation is CSVVHGYGAGTQYF. The chain joins TRBV29-1 to TRBJ2-5, with a tentative D call TRBD2 (6 bases). This CDR3 is built from 14 residues. Deletions cut 4 bases from V and 7 bases from J, with 19 bases between. Per germline, CDR1 SQVTM and CDR2 ANQGSEA.

CDR3 sequence reads: CASSIGQGSSYEQYF. CDR3 nucleotides: TGTGCCAGTAGTATTGGTCAGGGAAGCTCCTACGAGCAGTACTTC. J is TRBJ2-7 and V is TRBV19, with a possible D match to TRBD1 (5 bases). The CDR3 is made up of 15 amino acids. Germline V gene data show CDR1 as LNHDA and CDR2 as SQIVND (reference sequence). Trimming stripped 3 bases from V and 0 bases from J, with 12 bases between.

The genes are TRBV12-5 and TRBJ2-7, with no clear D. Per germline, CDR1 LGHNT and CDR2 FRNRAP. The CDR3 runs to 13 residues. V lost 7 bases and J 5 bases, leaving 15 bases between the germline ends. The DNA of the CDR3 is TGTGCTAGTGCCTGGGGTACCACCCACGAGCAGTACTTC. Its translation: CASAWGTTHEQYF.

This clonotype was seen only a few times. V and J are TRBV19 and TRBJ2-7; 8 bases are a match to TRBD1. The V segment lost 4 bases and the J segment 0 bases; nucleotides outside the gene matches: 8. The germline V gene encodes CDR1 LNHDA and CDR2 SQIVND (reference sequence). The CDR3 has 16 residues. This CDR3 reads CASSSRQGPYSYEQYF. The CDR3 DNA reads as TGTGCCAGTAGTAGCAGACAGGGGCCCTACTCCTACGAGCAGTACTTC.

This clonotype was observed a single time. The chain couples TRBV5-3 to TRBJ2-7, with D perhaps matching TRBD1 (6 bases). TRBV5-3 carries the ORF label, with uncertain function. The CDR3 is made up of 13 amino acids. V gave up 8 bases and J gave up 4 bases, with 16 bases separating them. CDR3 in amino acids: CASGLGTTYEQYF. For the CDR3, the DNA is TGTGCCAGCGGCTTGGGGACAACGTACGAGCAGTACTTC.

This clonotype was recorded at least ten times. The V call is TRBV5-6, the J call TRBJ1-1; no clear D gene. CDR3 size: 13 residues. The V end was cut by 0 bases, the J end by 4 bases, with 7 bases between. The germline gives CDR1 SGHDT, CDR2 YYEEEE. The CDR3 spells CASSLAGSTEAFF. The CDR3 nucleotides are TGTGCCAGCAGCTTGGCGGGGTCCACTGAAGCTTTCTTT.

This clonotype was counted between two and nine times. The chain recombines TRBV9 with TRBJ2-2; 7 bases fit TRBD1. The junction had 11 bases not matched to a gene; V was cut back by 3 bases and J by 6 bases. Germline CDR1 is SGDLS and CDR2 is YYNGEE. CDR3 length equals 16 residues. Here the CDR3 reads CASSGGQESTPGELFF. CDR3 DNA: TGTGCCAGCAGCGGCGGACAGGAAAGCACACCCGGGGAGCTGTTTTTT.

As for this clonotype: This may be a read error: a much more frequent sequence differs by one nucleotide. V is TRBV7-9 and J is TRBJ2-7; TRBD2 matches at 8 bases. The CDR3 runs to 15 residues. Germline assignment: CDR1 SEHNR and CDR2 FQNEAQ (reference sequence). CDR3 in amino acids: CASGLAAGDIYEQYF. DNA for the CDR3: TGTGCCAGCGGCTTAGCAGCGGGAGATATATACGAGCAGTACTTC.

This clonotype was observed many times. This chain joins TRBV24-1 and TRBJ2-3; D unresolved. The V and J ends lost 4 bases and 2 bases respectively, with 15 bases between them. The length of the CDR3 is 16 residues. The germline V gene has CDR1 KGHDR and CDR2 SFDVKD. CDR3 sequence: CATSDPRSAPTDTQYF. CDR3 bases: TGTGCCACCAGTGACCCCCGGAGTGCCCCCACAGATACGCAGTATTTT.

Details on this clonotype: The germline gene is not matched at one end of the junction; a read error may be the cause. V is TRBV7-6 and J is TRBJ2-5; 7 nucleotides align to TRBD2. CDR1 and CDR2 (germline): SGHVS, FNYEAQ. This CDR3 has 14 residues. The DNA of the CDR3 is TGTGCCGGCAGCTTAGCGGGCAGTGAAGAGACCCAGTACTTC. Amino acids: CAGSLAGSEETQYF.

This clonotype was picked up many times. The chain recombines TRBV5-6 with TRBJ1-5; tentative D call: TRBD1 (5 bases). Germline V CDR1 and CDR2: SGHDT, YYEEEE. V was cut by 2 bases and J by 3 bases, with 9 bases left in between. The CDR3 contains 14 residues. The CDR3 loop reads CASSFGTSNQPQHF. CDR3 bases: TGTGCCAGCAGCTTCGGGACGTCCAATCAGCCCCAGCATTTT. Looking up the rest from reference TRBV5-6 and TRBJ1-5 gives the full variable domain: DAGVTQSPTHLIKTRGQQVTLRCSPKSGHDTVSWYQQALGQGPQFIFQYYEEEERQRGNFPDRFSGHQFPNYSSELNVNALLLGDSALYLCASSFGTSNQPQHFGDGTRLSIL.

There are a few counts of this clonotype. The V call is TRBV9, the J call TRBJ1-1; D perhaps matches TRBD1 (6 bases). This CDR3 has 15 amino acids. V was cut by 3 bases and J by 6 bases, with 18 bases left in between. Germline V gene data show CDR1 as SGDLS and CDR2 as YYNGEE. In nucleotides, the CDR3 is TGTGCCAGCAGCGGTTTGAGCCAAAACAGGGCTGAAGCTTTCTTT. Encoded protein: CASSGLSQNRAEAFF.

This clonotype was found many times. This rearrangement joins TRBV5-4 to TRBJ2-7; the D gene is possibly TRBD1 (6 bases). Germline V lookup: CDR1 SGHNT, CDR2 YYREEE (reference sequence). The CDR3 is made up of 13 amino acids. Trimming stripped 3 bases from V and 3 bases from J, with 10 bases between. CDR3 in amino acids: CASSSHRDYEQYF. The CDR3 DNA is TGTGCCAGCAGCTCCCACAGGGACTACGAGCAGTACTTC.

The chain uses TRBV12-3 or TRBV12-4 and TRBJ2-7; TRBD2 is a possible D gene (6 bases). V was clipped by 6 bases and J by 2 bases, with 14 bases between them. There are 14 residues in the CDR3. This CDR3 is CASRRTKNTYEQYF. The CDR3 DNA reads as TGTGCCAGCAGGAGGACTAAAAATACCTACGAGCAGTACTTC.

This clonotype has at least ten counts. This chain links TRBV20-1 with TRBJ2-7; TRBD1 might be the D (6 bases). CDR1 is DFQATT, CDR2 SNEGSKA, per germline (reference sequence). Trimming shortened V by 0 bases and J by 3 bases, and 12 bases separated the two germline ends. The CDR3 is 14 residues long. In DNA form, the CDR3 reads TGCAGTGCTAGAGACAGGGGTACCGGCTACGAGCAGTACTTC. Encoded protein: CSARDRGTGYEQYF.

This rearrangement joins TRBV19 to TRBJ2-7; 8 bases agree with TRBD1. The V and J ends lost 3 bases and 1 base, in that order; junction bases with no gene match: 5. The CDR3 has 15 amino acids. CDR1 is LNHDA, CDR2 SQIVND, per germline (reference sequence). The CDR3 protein is CASSIGQGVSYEQYF. CDR3 bases: TGTGCCAGTAGTATTGGACAGGGTGTTTCCTACGAGCAGTACTTC.

This rearrangement joins TRBV19 to TRBJ2-3, with 9 positions matching TRBD1. Germline values: CDR1 LNHDA, CDR2 SQIVND (reference sequence). The J segment lost 0 bases and the V segment lost 6 bases, leaving 7 bases of the junction unmatched. This CDR3 has 16 amino acids. The CDR3 DNA reads as TGTGCCAGTAGCCAGCCGGACAGGGGCAGCACAGATACGCAGTATTTT. Translation gives CASSQPDRGSTDTQYF.

This clonotype was detected many times. The rearrangement uses TRBV29-1 and TRBJ2-7, with D possibly being TRBD1 (6 bases). CDR1 is SQVTM, CDR2 ANQGSEA, per germline. V was shortened by 6 bases and J by 2 bases, with 14 bases between the two germline ends. The CDR3 contains 13 residues. The CDR3 DNA is TGCAGCGTCGGTGCCAACAGGGCCTACGAGCAGTACTTC. Its translation is CSVGANRAYEQYF.

This clonotype showed up many times. This chain connects TRBV6-5 to TRBJ2-7; perhaps D is TRBD1 or TRBD2 (5 bases each). This CDR3 has 15 amino acids. Deletions cut 2 bases from V and 3 bases from J, with 14 bases between. The V gene's germline CDR1 is MNHEY and CDR2 SVGAGI. Written as DNA, the CDR3 is TGTGCCAGCAGTTACGAGCCAGGGACGGGCTACGAGCAGTACTTC. Translated, it gives CASSYEPGTGYEQYF.

The table lists this clonotype with a few counts. The genes are TRBV14 and TRBJ2-7; unclear D gene. The V and J ends lost 2 bases and 4 bases respectively, with 12 bases between them. CDR1 and CDR2 (germline): SGHDN, FVKESK. The length of the CDR3 is 14 residues. The DNA for the CDR3 is TGTGCCAGCAGCCAACATCGTGATTCGTACGAGCAGTACTTC. This encodes CASSQHRDSYEQYF.

As concerns this clonotype: This may arise from a read error, as a much more abundant clone is one base away. This chain uses TRBV7-3 with TRBJ1-1; D is possibly TRBD1 (5 bases). This CDR3 contains 13 residues. The V gene's germline CDR1 is SGHTA and CDR2 FQGTGA. CDR3 sequence: CVSSVGGSGEAFF. The DNA of the CDR3 is TGTGTCAGCAGTGTTGGGGGAAGCGGTGAAGCTTTCTTT.

This clonotype was counted between two and nine times. V is TRBV27 and J is TRBJ1-1; D not certain. V lost 3 bases and J lost 0, with 11 bases in between. CDR3 length: 15 residues. Germline V gene data show CDR1 as MNHEY and CDR2 as SMNVEV (reference sequence). The CDR3 sequence is CASSFVAGMNTEAFF. CDR3 sequence (DNA): TGTGCCAGCAGTTTCGTTGCGGGAATGAACACTGAAGCTTTCTTT.

This clonotype appeared many times. The CDR3 bases are TGCGCCAGCAGCTTGTTGCAGGCGGGGGTAGATACGCAGTATTTT. As protein: CASSLLQAGVDTQYF. J is TRBJ2-3 and V is TRBV5-1; TRBD2 agrees at 7 bases. Germline CDR1 is SGHRS and CDR2 is YFSETQ. The CDR3 covers 15 residues. V lost 1 base, J lost 5 bases, and 7 bases stayed unmatched.